Listed below are T cell receptor beta chains from one sample, sequenced in a study of blood T cells in healthy people across ages. TCRdb recomputed calls from the 5' RACE reads with MiXCR, one row per CDR3 protein. The table lists 660,000 or so distinct CDR3 sequences, 58% of them singletons. The sample comprised blood. The source of these receptors is a man aged 60 to 75 in good health. CDR3s include the opening cysteine and the closing phenylalanine or tryptophan. D genes are given only for firm matches. Size is stated for part of the rows, as once, few or many counts, or as a class when the clone is expanded.

V gene	J gene	D gene	clone size	CDR3 protein	CDR3 DNA
TRBV3-1	TRBJ1-6	NA	NA	CASSQAMKAPDSPLHF	TGTGCCAGCAGCCAGGCGATGAAGGCCCCAGATTCACCCCTCCACTTT
TRBV24-1	TRBJ2-1	TRBD2	NA	CATSDPTLAGSDEQFF	TGTGCCACCAGTGATCCCACACTAGCGGGGTCGGATGAGCAGTTCTTC
TRBV9	TRBJ2-1	NA	NA	CASSVSPYNEQFF	TGTGCCAGCAGCGTCAGCCCGTACAATGAGCAGTTCTTC
TRBV4-1	TRBJ1-2	NA	NA	CASSQEETGPYGYTF	TGCGCCAGCAGCCAAGAGGAGACAGGCCCCTATGGCTACACCTTC
TRBV7-2	TRBJ2-5	TRBD2	few	CASSPAGASGPPNFQETQYF	TGTGCCAGCAGCCCAGCGGGCGCTAGCGGGCCCCCCAACTTCCAAGAGACCCAGTACTTC
TRBV5-4	TRBJ2-1	NA	NA	CASSLDSEFHNEQFF	TGTGCCAGCAGCTTGGATTCTGAATTCCACAATGAGCAGTTCTTC
TRBV12-3/TRBV12-4	TRBJ2-5	NA	NA	CASSSGGPGTQYF	TGTGCCAGCAGTTCCGGGGGGCCTGGGACCCAGTACTTC
TRBV20-1	TRBJ2-5	TRBD2	few	CSASPSGGPWETQYF	TGCAGTGCTAGCCCTAGCGGGGGGCCTTGGGAGACCCAGTACTTC
TRBV21-1	TRBJ2-5	NA	NA	CASTFLGQGQETQYF	TGTGCCAGCACCTTTCTGGGACAGGGGCAAGAGACCCAGTACTTC
TRBV3-1	TRBJ2-7	TRBD2	NA	CASSQDSGDYLYEQYF	TGTGCCAGCAGCCAAGATTCCGGGGACTACCTCTACGAGCAGTACTTC
TRBV7-9	TRBJ2-6	NA	NA	CASNLGAYYSGANVLTF	TGTGCCAGCAATCTCGGGGCGTACTACTCTGGGGCCAACGTCCTGACTTTC
TRBV27	TRBJ1-4	NA	NA	CASSLSAATNEKLFF	TGTGCCAGCAGTTTATCGGCGGCAACTAATGAAAAACTGTTTTTT
TRBV7-8	TRBJ2-7	TRBD1	NA	CASSLARDSGTYEQYF	TGTGCCAGCAGCTTAGCCAGGGACAGTGGAACCTACGAGCAGTACTTC
TRBV2	TRBJ1-5	NA	NA	CASTSGGRENQPQHF	TGTGCCAGCACCTCGGGAGGGCGGGAAAATCAGCCCCAGCATTTT
TRBV25-1	TRBJ2-7	TRBD1	NA	CASSGYPGQGTYEQYF	TGTGCCAGTTCCGGATACCCGGGACAGGGGACGTACGAGCAGTACTTC
TRBV28	TRBJ2-5	TRBD1	NA	CASTYRGETQYF	TGTGCCAGCACCTACAGGGGGGAGACCCAGTACTTC
TRBV20-1	TRBJ2-1	NA	NA	CSARKLPYNEQFF	TGCAGTGCTAGAAAGCTCCCCTACAATGAGCAGTTCTTC
TRBV6-2/TRBV6-3	TRBJ1-5	TRBD1	NA	CASGDRDQPQHF	TGTGCCAGCGGGGACAGGGATCAGCCCCAGCATTTT
TRBV14	TRBJ2-7	TRBD2	NA	CASSQIAGIQNQYF	TGTGCCAGCAGCCAAATAGCGGGGATCCAAAACCAGTACTTC
TRBV3-1	TRBJ2-3	TRBD2	NA	CASSQVPPSLAGGDTQYF	TGTGCCAGCAGCCAAGTCCCTCCGTCACTAGCGGGAGGAGATACGCAGTATTTT
TRBV27	TRBJ2-3	NA	NA	CASSVLDTDTQYF	TGTGCCAGCAGTGTTCTAGACACAGATACGCAGTATTTT
TRBV28	TRBJ1-6	NA	NA	CASSYHNSPLHF	TGTGCCAGCAGTTATCACAATTCACCCCTCCACTTT
TRBV7-6	TRBJ1-4	TRBD1	NA	CASSRRTGGASEKLFF	TGTGCCAGCAGCCGGCGAACAGGGGGCGCGTCTGAAAAACTGTTTTTT
TRBV6-6	TRBJ2-5	NA	NA	CASSYVQETQYF	TGTGCCAGCAGTTACGTGCAGGAGACCCAGTACTTC
TRBV20-1	TRBJ2-5	TRBD1	few	CSARDHRGLRETQYF	TGCAGTGCTAGAGACCACAGGGGGCTACGAGAGACCCAGTACTTC
TRBV3-1	TRBJ2-5	TRBD2	NA	CASSPGTSGATGETQYF	TGTGCCAGCAGCCCCGGGACTAGCGGGGCTACGGGAGAGACCCAGTACTTC
TRBV20-1	TRBJ1-1	TRBD1	NA	CSARNAGGADTEAFF	TGCAGTGCTAGAAACGCAGGGGGCGCGGACACTGAAGCTTTCTTT
TRBV7-9	TRBJ2-1	NA	NA	CASSSYRGASAEQFF	TGTGCCAGCAGCTCGTACCGGGGGGCGAGCGCTGAGCAGTTCTTC
TRBV7-2	TRBJ2-7	TRBD1	NA	CASSLGTGRSYEQYF	TGTGCCAGCAGCCTTGGGACAGGACGATCCTACGAGCAGTACTTC
TRBV28	TRBJ2-6	NA	NA	CASKTQSSGANVLTF	TGTGCCAGCAAGACACAGAGCTCTGGGGCCAACGTCCTGACTTTC
TRBV28	TRBJ2-2	TRBD1	NA	CASSYGQGFTGELFF	TGTGCCAGCAGCTACGGACAGGGGTTCACCGGGGAGCTGTTTTTT
TRBV7-2	TRBJ2-7	TRBD2	NA	CASSFTSGSYEQYF	TGTGCCAGCAGCTTCACTAGCGGTTCCTACGAGCAGTACTTC
TRBV18	TRBJ2-1	TRBD1	NA	CASSPGQANEQFF	TGTGCCAGCTCACCGGGACAGGCCAATGAGCAGTTCTTC
TRBV7-2	TRBJ1-5	NA	NA	CASSLTRVGQPQHF	TGTGCCAGCAGCTTAACCCGAGTTGGTCAGCCCCAGCATTTT
TRBV20-1	TRBJ2-5	NA	few	CSAPRPGYEQYF	TGCAGTGCCCCTAGACCAGGGTATGAGCAGTACTTC
TRBV20-1	TRBJ1-2	TRBD1	once	CSAQGQGNYGYTF	TGCAGTGCGCAGGGACAGGGGAACTATGGCTACACCTTC